The 15 T cell receptor beta chains presented below share a single source sample, sequenced in a study of post-analysis software for immune sequencing data. Findings of the study overall: Comparison of patients with controls showed roughly five TRBV segments more frequent in patients, TRBV5-6, TRBV5-1 and TRBV20-1 among them.

TCR beta libraries were prepared from cDNA with unique molecular identifiers. TCRdb independently ran MiXCR on the PCR reads; one entry per CDR3 protein. The data contain about 680,000 distinct CDR3 sequences, 59% of them singletons. These receptors have no known antigen. Material: blood. The receptors shown here come from a girl aged 2 to 9 with multiple sclerosis.

This clonotype showed up just a few times. The chain carries TRBV20-1 and TRBJ2-1; the D is unclear. Near its end, the DNA agrees better with TRBJ2-7, so the J call may be wrong. Germline assignment: CDR1 DFQATT and CDR2 SNEGSKA (reference sequence). The length of the CDR3 is 13 residues. The CDR3 DNA reads TGCAGTGCTAGTGAAGGTTTAACCTACGAGCAGTACTTC. This sequence encodes CSASEGLTYEQYF.

The rearrangement uses TRBV6-5 and TRBJ2-1, with a possible D match to TRBD2 (6 bases). Germline V gene sequence: CDR1 MNHEY, CDR2 SVGAGI. The CDR3 is 14 amino acids. Trimming removed 9 bases from V and 0 bases from J, with 12 bases in between. This CDR3 reads CASRSSASYNEQFF. Here the CDR3 DNA reads TGTGCCAGTCGTTCTAGCGCCTCCTACAATGAGCAGTTCTTC.

J is TRBJ1-1 and V is TRBV5-1, with D possibly being TRBD1 (5 bases). This CDR3 region has 14 residues. V was trimmed by 5 bases and J by 1 base, leaving 12 bases between them. Germline loops: CDR1 SGHRS, CDR2 YFSETQ. The CDR3 bases are TGCGCCAGCAGTAGAGGGGAGAGGAACACTGAAGCTTTCTTT. Translation gives CASSRGERNTEAFF.

This clonotype has just a few counts. Compared with germline, one end of the junction differs, possibly owing to a read error. The gene calls are TRBV6-5 and TRBJ2-1; perhaps TRBD2 as D (6 bases). Germline CDR1 reads MNHEY; CDR2 reads SVGAGI. The CDR3 covers 15 residues. The CDR3, as DNA: TGCGCCAGCAGTTATGGGGGAGGCTCCTACAATGAGCAGTTCTTC. It encodes CASSYGGGSYNEQFF.

The rearrangement joins TRBV6-5 to TRBJ2-1; tentatively, D is TRBD2 (6 bases). CDR1 is MNHEY, CDR2 SVGAGI, per germline. V lost 2 bases and J 7 bases, leaving 12 bases between the germline ends. The CDR3 is 14 amino acids. Written as DNA, the CDR3 is TGTGCCAGCAGTTACCGCGGACGGGGGAATGAGCAGTTCTTC. Amino acids: CASSYRGRGNEQFF.

This chain uses TRBV7-2 with TRBJ1-2; no definite D call. The CDR3 covers 13 residues. Germline CDR1 is SGHTA and CDR2 is FQGNSA. Trimming stripped 5 bases from V and 6 bases from J, with 13 bases between. The CDR3 here is CASSLVPRHGYTF. The CDR3 DNA sequence: TGTGCCAGCAGCCTAGTTCCGCGGCATGGCTACACCTTC.

V and J are TRBV6-1 and TRBJ2-5; TRBD1 is a possible D gene (6 bases). The end of the DNA fits TRBJ2-7 better, so the J call may be wrong. The germline gives CDR1 MNHNS, CDR2 SASEGT. This CDR3 region has 14 residues. CDR3 region: CASSELGAAYEQYF. The CDR3 DNA follows: TGTGCCAGCAGTGAATTGGGGGCGGCCTACGAGCAGTACTTC.

This clonotype turned up a few times. The V and J genes are TRBV7-2 and TRBJ2-3; a possible D gene is TRBD2 (5 bases). Trimming cost V 6 bases and J 3 bases, with 13 bases left between them. The CDR3 is 14 amino acids. The V gene's germline CDR1 is SGHTA and CDR2 FQGNSA. CDR3 bases: TGTGCCAGCAGTTTAAGGCGAGGGACAGATACGCAGTATTTT. The encoded protein is CASSLRRGTDTQYF.

This rearrangement joins TRBV6-1 to TRBJ2-5, with 7 bases that match TRBD1. Germline CDR1 MNHNS, CDR2 SASEGT. The CDR3 contains 15 residues. Trimming cost V 6 bases and J 6 bases; bases outside gene matches: 13. CDR3 residues: CASSIDDRDLKTQYF. The CDR3 region has the DNA TGTGCCAGCAGCATCGATGACAGGGACCTCAAGACCCAGTACTTC.

V gene TRBV29-1 combines with J gene TRBJ2-1; TRBD2 might be the D (5 bases). The germline CDR1 and CDR2 sequences are SQVTM and ANQGSEA. Trimming removed 8 bases from V and 7 bases from J, with 18 bases in between. This CDR3 spans 13 amino acids. CDR3 in amino acids: CSPLSTSENEQFF. DNA of the CDR3: TGCAGCCCGTTATCTACTAGTGAGAATGAGCAGTTCTTC.

The chain couples TRBV6-5 to TRBJ2-5; 9 bases fit TRBD2. Germline lookup yields CDR1 MNHEY and CDR2 SVGAGI. CDR3 size: 15 residues. Unmatched junction bases numbered 6, after V lost 4 bases and J lost 3 bases. The DNA of the CDR3 is TGTGCCAGCAGTTCCACAGCGGGGGGAGAAGAGACCCAGTACTTC. Translation: CASSSTAGGEETQYF.

The J gene is TRBJ2-7, the V gene TRBV3-1; D is uncertain. This CDR3 has 13 residues. The V gene's germline CDR1 is LGHDT and CDR2 YNNKEL (reference sequence). V shed 4 bases and J shed 4 bases, with 11 bases lying between them. The CDR3 sequence is CASSPFLGYEQYF. As DNA, the CDR3 is TGTGCCAGCAGCCCCTTTCTAGGATACGAGCAGTACTTC.

This clonotype was counted only a few times. The CDR3 DNA reads as TGTGCCAGTAGTACAATGACGCACACAGATACGCAGTATTTT. Protein sequence: CASSTMTHTDTQYF. The chain couples TRBV19 to TRBJ2-3; D call uncertain. The V end was cut by 4 bases, the J end by 2 bases, with 10 bases between. The CDR3 has 14 residues. Germline V gene lookup returns CDR1 LNHDA and CDR2 SQIVND (reference sequence). Using reference TRBV19 and TRBJ2-3 for the parts outside the CDR3, the full variable domain is DGGITQSPKYLFRKEGQNVTLSCEQNLNHDAMYWYRQDPGQGLRLIYYSQIVNDFQKGDIAEGYSVSREKKESFPLTVTSAQKNPTAFYLCASSTMTHTDTQYFGPGTRLTVL.

This clonotype was picked up a small number of times. The chain links TRBV6-6 to TRBJ1-2; D is unclear. The CDR3 extends over 13 amino acids. CDR1 is MNHNY and CDR2 is SVGAGI in the germline V gene (reference sequence). The ends were cut back, 1 base at V and 6 bases at J, with 9 bases in the middle. CDR3 residues: CASSYFSPDGYTF. The CDR3 DNA is TGTGCCAGCAGTTACTTCAGCCCTGATGGCTACACCTTC.

The chain joins TRBV6-5 to TRBJ1-2; D possibly corresponds to TRBD1 (5 bases). Trimming removed 2 bases from V and 5 bases from J, with 18 bases in between. The CDR3 covers 16 residues. CDR1 and CDR2 from the germline V gene are MNHEY and SVGAGI. CDR3 amino acids: CASSYAGTQAVYGYTF. CDR3 nucleotides: TGTGCCAGCAGTTACGCCGGGACGCAGGCCGTTTATGGCTACACCTTC.